This entry lists 32 T cell receptor beta chains sequenced from one sample in a study of OX40 agonist ivuxolimab in advanced cancers. Produced via immunoSEQ multiplex PCR; TCRdb's table is partial and in-frame only. The top ten hold about 1.8% of the sample, which has roughly 80,000 clones, around 90% seen once. The sequencing here drew on CD4+ or CD8+ T cells sorted from blood, taken in a trial of the OX40 agonist ivuxolimab. Source of these receptors: an adult with an advanced solid tumor such as melanoma, head and neck, liver or kidney cancer.

V usage is TRBV7-9 and J usage is TRBJ2-1; tentatively, D is TRBD2 (5 bases). Germline CDR1 is SEHNR and CDR2 is FQNEAQ (reference sequence). Trimming removed 4 bases from V and 4 bases from J, with 14 bases in between. The CDR3 loop spans 15 amino acids. CDR3 sequence reads: CASSSRGSEYNEQFF. The CDR3, as DNA: TGTGCCAGCAGCTCCCGGGGTAGCGAGTACAATGAGCAGTTCTTC.

The J gene is TRBJ2-1, the V gene TRBV19; 9 bases line up with TRBD1. V lost 7 bases, J lost 3 bases, and 10 bases stayed unmatched. In germline, CDR1 is LNHDA, CDR2 SQIVND (reference sequence). The CDR3 has 16 residues. The CDR3 region is CASIPSGTGYYNEQFF. The CDR3 DNA reads as TGTGCCAGTATCCCCTCCGGGACAGGGTACTACAATGAGCAGTTCTTC.

J is TRBJ1-5 and V is TRBV6-1; 7 nucleotides match TRBD1. The junction had 7 bases not matched to a gene; V was cut back by 5 bases and J by 6 bases. This CDR3 has 14 residues. Germline loops: CDR1 MNHNS, CDR2 SASEGT. Here the CDR3 reads CASSWGQHAQPQHF. For the CDR3, the DNA is TGTGCCAGCAGTTGGGGACAGCACGCTCAGCCCCAGCATTTT.

The V gene is TRBV6-5, the J gene TRBJ1-3, with D hard to call. Germline CDR1 reads MNHEY; CDR2 reads SVGAGI. Trimming cost V 8 bases and J 0 bases, with 14 bases left between them. The CDR3 extends over 15 amino acids. CDR3 amino acids: CASRYSSSSGNTIYF. DNA for the CDR3: TGTGCCAGCCGCTACTCGTCCAGCTCTGGAAACACCATATATTTT.

J is TRBJ2-5 and V is TRBV11-1; no clear D gene. Trimming shortened V by 1 base and J by 4 bases, and 7 bases separated the two germline ends. The CDR3 length is 13 residues. Germline CDR1 and CDR2: SGHAT and FQDESV (reference sequence). The CDR3 DNA reads TGTGCCAGCAGCTTAGGTCCAAGAGAGACCCAGTACTTC. It codes for CASSLGPRETQYF.

The chain employs TRBV10-3 and TRBJ2-2; TRBD1 agrees at 12 bases. Germline CDR1 and CDR2: ENHRY and SYGVKD. Germline trimming cut 3 bases from V and 5 bases from J; bases unmatched to any gene: 4. The CDR3 runs 16 residues. CDR3 region: CAISEWDRGLTGELFF. The CDR3, as DNA: TGTGCCATCAGTGAATGGGACAGGGGGCTGACCGGGGAGCTGTTTTTT.

The rearrangement joins TRBV11-2 to TRBJ2-5; 7 positions agree with TRBD2. Germline CDR1 and CDR2: SGHAT and FQNNGV. CDR3 length: 15 residues. Trimming at V came to 1 base and at J to 2 bases, leaving 4 bases not matched to a gene. The CDR3, as DNA: TGTGCCAGCAGCTTAGTCCCGGGGGGACAAGAGACCCAGTACTTC. Translated, it gives CASSLVPGGQETQYF.

CDR3 region: CASSLTSWSDNEQFF. The CDR3 coding sequence is TGTGCCAGCAGCTTGACTAGTTGGTCAGATAATGAGCAGTTCTTC. The chain links TRBV7-8 to TRBJ2-1; tentative D call: TRBD2 (6 bases). This CDR3 region has 15 residues. Trimming shortened V by 3 bases and J by 7 bases, and 16 bases separated the two germline ends. Germline V gene sequence: CDR1 SGHVS, CDR2 FQNEAQ.

The chain recombines TRBV19 with TRBJ1-3; D call uncertain. Germline CDR1 reads LNHDA; CDR2 reads SQIVND (reference sequence). CDR3 length: 16 residues. Trimming took off 5 bases at V and 4 bases at J, with 18 bases between the two ends. In DNA form, the CDR3 reads TGTGCCAGTAGTGGGGAAAGAGTCTCCCCCGGAAACACCATATATTTT. Amino acid sequence: CASSGERVSPGNTIYF.

The chain couples TRBV5-1 to TRBJ2-1; D may be TRBD1 (5 bases). This CDR3 spans 15 amino acids. Trimming removed 2 bases at V and 4 bases at J, with 13 bases between. The germline V gene encodes CDR1 SGHRS and CDR2 YFSETQ. The CDR3 loop reads CASSLDSFLYNEQFF. CDR3 nucleotide sequence: TGCGCCAGCAGCTTAGACAGCTTCCTTTACAATGAGCAGTTCTTC.

The chain is built from TRBV21-1 and TRBJ1-5; no check of the table's D call, TRBD1, against the DNA was made. TRBV21-1 is recorded as a pseudogene. This CDR3 is built from 18 residues. The CDR3 protein is CASSPTLHIAGKSQPQHF. Here the CDR3 DNA reads TGTGCCAGCAGCCCAACCTTACATATTGCAGGGAAGAGTCAGCCCCAGCATTTT.

This chain joins TRBV4-2 and TRBJ1-1, with D hard to call. Trimming removed 0 bases from V and 1 base from J, with 12 bases in between. The CDR3 covers 16 residues. Germline V gives CDR1 LGHNA, CDR2 YNFKEQ. The CDR3 bases are TGTGCCAGCAGCCAAGATAACCAGAGGGAGAACACTGAAGCTTTCTTT. It encodes CASSQDNQRENTEAFF.

V usage is TRBV4-2 and J usage is TRBJ2-5; 8 nucleotides align to TRBD1. V lost 0 bases, J lost 4 bases, and 10 bases stayed unmatched. Germline V gives CDR1 LGHNA, CDR2 YNFKEQ. This CDR3 comprises 17 residues. The CDR3 region has the DNA TGTGCCAGCAGCCAAGATGTGGGTACAGGGGGAGGAGAGACCCAGTACTTC. As protein: CASSQDVGTGGGETQYF.

The chain's CDR3 is CASSQERRGRHSPLHF. Written as DNA, the CDR3 is TGCGCCAGCAGCCAAGAAAGGCGGGGGCGACATTCACCCCTCCACTTT. The chain employs TRBV4-1 and TRBJ1-6; a possible D gene is TRBD1 (6 bases). The germline V gene has CDR1 MGHRA and CDR2 YSYEKL. Trimming removed 0 bases at V and 8 bases at J, with 14 bases between. CDR3 length: 16 residues.

V gene TRBV19 combines with J gene TRBJ1-1; D perhaps matches TRBD1 (6 bases). The CDR3 loop spans 12 amino acids. The germline V gene encodes CDR1 LNHDA and CDR2 SQIVND (reference sequence). Trimming took 5 bases from V and 5 from J, leaving 9 bases between them. Here the CDR3 reads CASSVRGTEAFF. DNA of the CDR3: TGTGCCAGTAGTGTCAGGGGAACTGAAGCTTTCTTT.

The genes are TRBV7-2 and TRBJ1-2; D possibly corresponds to TRBD1 (6 bases). Deletions cut 5 bases from V and 1 base from J, with 11 bases between. The CDR3 runs 14 residues. Per germline, CDR1 SGHTA and CDR2 FQGNSA. CDR3 region: CASSPDRLNYGYTF. CDR3 bases: TGTGCCAGCAGCCCTGACAGGCTTAACTATGGCTACACCTTC. Combining the CDR3 with reference TRBV7-2 and TRBJ1-2 gives the whole variable domain GAGVSQSPSNKVTEKGKDVELRCDPISGHTALYWYRQSLGQGLEFLIYFQGNSAPDKSGLPSDRFSAERTGGSVSTLTIQRTQQEDSAVYLCASSPDRLNYGYTFGSGTRLTVV.

The genes are TRBV7-6 and TRBJ2-2; no firm D call. V lost 1 base and J lost 5, with 11 bases in between. CDR1 and CDR2 from the germline V gene are SGHVS and FNYEAQ. This CDR3 spans 15 amino acids. The DNA of the CDR3 is TGTGCCAGCAGCTTAGTTTGGCTTTCGACCGGGGAGCTGTTTTTT. Protein: CASSLVWLSTGELFF.

V and J are TRBV10-1 and TRBJ2-7; 12 nucleotides line up with TRBD1. The germline CDR1 and CDR2 sequences are WNHNN and SYGVQD (reference sequence). The CDR3 has 14 amino acids. J gave up 7 bases and V 7 bases, and 8 bases lay outside the gene matches. The DNA for the CDR3 is TGCGCCAGCATGCCGGGACAGGGGGCGCGTGAGCAGTACTTC. Its protein product is CASMPGQGAREQYF.

This clone occurred once. J is TRBJ2-5 and V is TRBV18, with 7 bases fitting TRBD1. The CDR3 runs to 15 residues. Trimming removed 3 bases from V and 5 bases from J; junction bases left unmatched: 9. The V gene's germline CDR1 is KGHSH and CDR2 LQKENI. The CDR3 here is CASSPQPTGSETQYF. CDR3 in DNA: TGTGCCAGCTCACCCCAACCGACAGGGTCGGAGACCCAGTACTTC.

J is TRBJ2-7 and V is TRBV5-1; 7 positions agree with TRBD1. After removal of 4 bases from V and 2 bases from J, the junction contained 3 bases not matched to a gene. This CDR3 has 13 residues. CDR1 and CDR2 (germline): SGHRS, YFSETQ. DNA of the CDR3: TGCGCCAGCAGCCGGGACAGAGCCTACGAGCAGTACTTC. Its protein product is CASSRDRAYEQYF.

The chain is built from TRBV4-1 and TRBJ1-2; D is undetermined. The length of the CDR3 is 16 residues. CDR1 and CDR2 from the germline V gene are MGHRA and YSYEKL. Trimming removed 0 bases at V and 8 bases at J, with 19 bases between. CDR3 nucleotides: TGCGCCAGCAGCCAAGAATCCGCCGGAGCCTTGGGGGGCTACACCTTC. Translation gives CASSQESAGALGGYTF.

This clone has a single count. The chain links TRBV4-2 to TRBJ1-2; 7 bases agree with TRBD1. The CDR3 is 16 amino acids. The V gene end was trimmed by 1 base and the J gene end by 5 bases; junction bases not matched to a gene: 10. CDR1 and CDR2 from the germline V gene are LGHNA and YNFKEQ. The CDR3 is CASSQAARQGMYGYTF. In nucleotides, the CDR3 is TGTGCCAGCAGCCAAGCCGCGAGACAGGGCATGTATGGCTACACCTTC.

The chain employs TRBV2 and TRBJ2-7; 9 bases are a match to TRBD2. With V trimmed by 3 bases and J by 4 bases, 13 bases remained unmatched. The CDR3 loop spans 17 amino acids. Germline loops: CDR1 SNHLY, CDR2 FYNNEI. CDR3 in amino acids: CASSDVVEAGGPYEQYF. The CDR3 region has the DNA TGTGCCAGCAGTGATGTGGTCGAGGCGGGGGGGCCTTACGAGCAGTACTTC.

The V call is TRBV11-3, the J call TRBJ2-3, with D unresolved. V lost 3 bases and J 3 bases, leaving 10 bases between the germline ends. The CDR3 spans 14 residues. Germline CDR1 reads SGHNT; CDR2 reads YENEEA. The CDR3 sequence is CASSFISTTDTQYF. CDR3 nucleotide sequence: TGTGCCAGCAGCTTTATCAGTACTACAGATACGCAGTATTTT.

The chain carries TRBV11-3 and TRBJ1-4; 9 nucleotides line up with TRBD1. Germline loops: CDR1 SGHNT, CDR2 YENEEA. There are 15 residues in the CDR3. V lost 5 bases to trimming and J lost 8 bases; unmatched junction nucleotides: 9. CDR3 sequence reads: CASSPWTGEAEKLFF. The CDR3 DNA is TGTGCCAGCAGCCCCTGGACAGGGGAGGCCGAAAAACTGTTTTTT. Based on the CDR3 plus reference TRBV11-3 and TRBJ1-4, the full variable domain is EAGVVQSPRYKIIEKKQPVAFWCNPISGHNTLYWYLQNLGQGPELLIRYENEEAVDDSQLPKDRFSAERLKGVDSTLKIQPAELGDSAVYLCASSPWTGEAEKLFFGSGTQLSVL.

A word on this clone: An end of the junction differs from the germline gene, which may be a read error. The chain recombines TRBV10-3 with TRBJ1-2, with TRBD1 as a possible D gene (5 bases). This CDR3 is 14 amino acids long. Germline CDR1 ENHRY, CDR2 SYGVKD. As DNA, the CDR3 is TGTGCCATCAACTCGGGGGATCTTAACTACGGCTACACCTTC. Translation: CAINSGDLNYGYTF.

V and J are TRBV30 and TRBJ2-3; no definite D call. V lost 0 bases, J lost 5 bases, and 9 bases lay in between. Germline V CDR1 and CDR2: GTSNPN, SVGIG (reference sequence). The CDR3 runs to 13 residues. CDR3 region: CAWSVHRGDTQYF. The CDR3 DNA sequence: TGTGCCTGGAGTGTACATCGAGGAGATACGCAGTATTTT.

This chain joins TRBV19 and TRBJ1-1, with D unresolved. V was cut by 3 bases and J by 3 bases, with 8 bases left in between. Germline V lookup: CDR1 LNHDA, CDR2 SQIVND (reference sequence). The CDR3 runs 13 residues. The CDR3 here is CASSIGDDTEAFF. For the CDR3, the DNA is TGTGCCAGTAGTATTGGGGATGACACTGAAGCTTTCTTT.

In DNA form, the CDR3 reads TGTGCCTGGAGTGTAAACAGATTAAATGCCGGGGAGCTGTTTTTT. This encodes CAWSVNRLNAGELFF. This chain joins TRBV30 and TRBJ2-2, with D unresolved. The germline gives CDR1 GTSNPN, CDR2 SVGIG (reference sequence). The CDR3 loop spans 15 amino acids. V was cut by 0 bases and J by 6 bases, with 14 bases left in between.

The CDR3 is CASSDGQGYYEQYF. In DNA form, the CDR3 reads TGCGCCAGCAGCGACGGACAGGGCTACTACGAGCAGTACTTC. The V and J genes are TRBV5-1 and TRBJ2-7, with TRBD1 matching over 8 bases. After removal of 4 bases from V and 3 bases from J, the junction contained 6 bases not matched to a gene. The CDR3 is 14 residues long. From germline, CDR1 is SGHRS and CDR2 YFSETQ.

This chain links TRBV6-1 with TRBJ2-1; perhaps TRBD1 as D (6 bases). Trimming removed 4 bases from V and 4 bases from J, with 8 bases in between. CDR1 is MNHNS and CDR2 is SASEGT in the germline V gene. The length of the CDR3 is 13 residues. The CDR3 loop reads CASSGGLYNEQFF. The CDR3 DNA is TGTGCCAGCAGTGGGGGGCTTTACAATGAGCAGTTCTTC.

The chain has TRBV29-1 and TRBJ2-5; 10 bases match TRBD1. This CDR3 region has 14 residues. Germline values: CDR1 SQVTM, CDR2 ANQGSEA. With 6 bases clipped from V and 4 bases from J, the junction kept 8 bases outside the gene matches. The CDR3: CSVGSGTGAETQYF. As DNA, the CDR3 is TGCAGCGTGGGTAGTGGGACAGGGGCAGAGACCCAGTACTTC.